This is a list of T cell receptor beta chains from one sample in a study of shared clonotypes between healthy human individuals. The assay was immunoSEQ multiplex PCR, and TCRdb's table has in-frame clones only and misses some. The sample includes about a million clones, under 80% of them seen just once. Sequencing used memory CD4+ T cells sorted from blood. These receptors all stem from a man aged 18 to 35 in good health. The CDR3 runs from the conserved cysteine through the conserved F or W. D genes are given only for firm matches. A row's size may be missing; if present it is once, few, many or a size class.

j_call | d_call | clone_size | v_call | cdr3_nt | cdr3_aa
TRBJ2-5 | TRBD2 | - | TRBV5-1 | TGCGCCAGCAGCCCCACTAGCGGGAGAAGCGCGACCCAGTACTTC | CASSPTSGRSATQYF
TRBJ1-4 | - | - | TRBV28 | TGTGCCAGCAGTTTATTTGGGGTATCCGAAAAACTGTTTTTT | CASSLFGVSEKLFF
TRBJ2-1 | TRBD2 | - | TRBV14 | TGTGCCAGCAGCCAACGTTTCGGCGGGGGGGCCTTTACTGAGCAGTTCTTC | CASSQRFGGGAFTEQFF
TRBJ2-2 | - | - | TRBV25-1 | TGTGCCAGCAGTGAACTCGTAGCAGGGGTAAACACCGGGGAGCTGTTTTTT | CASSELVAGVNTGELFF
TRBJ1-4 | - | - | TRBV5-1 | TGCGCCAGCAGCTTGGAGGGCAGGAATAATGAAAAACTGTTTTTT | CASSLEGRNNEKLFF
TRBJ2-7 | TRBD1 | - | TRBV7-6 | TGTGCCAGCAGCGCAACTCAGGGGGCGTGGGGAGAGCAGTACTTC | CASSATQGAWGEQYF
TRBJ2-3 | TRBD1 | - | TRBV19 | TGTGCCAGTACCAGGACAGGAAGAACAGATACGCAGTATTTT | CASTRTGRTDTQYF
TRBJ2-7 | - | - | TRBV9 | TGTGCCAGCAGCGTAGCAAATCACAGGCCCGAGCAGTACTTC | CASSVANHRPEQYF
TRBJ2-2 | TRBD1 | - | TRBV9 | TGTGCCAGCAGCCACTTGGACAGGCTTGGCACCGGGGAGCTGTTTTTT | CASSHLDRLGTGELFF
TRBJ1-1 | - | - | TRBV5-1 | TGCGCCAGCAGCTTGGACGGCTCCGGTACTGAAGCTTTCTTT | CASSLDGSGTEAFF
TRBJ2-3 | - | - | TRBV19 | TGTGCCAGTAGTATTGATTCGCAGACCAGCACAGATACGCAGTATTTT | CASSIDSQTSTDTQYF
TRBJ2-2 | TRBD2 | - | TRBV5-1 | TGCGCCAGCAGGTCTAGCGGGTCGGGCACCGGGGAGCTGTTTTTT | CASRSSGSGTGELFF
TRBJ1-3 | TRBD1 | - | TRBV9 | TGTGCCAGCAGCGTAGGAGAGGGGGCGAGGGGAAACACCATATATTTT | CASSVGEGARGNTIYF
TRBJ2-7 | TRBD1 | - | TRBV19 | TGTGCCAGTACCCCGGGACAGCTAACCTCCTACGAGCAGTACTTC | CASTPGQLTSYEQYF
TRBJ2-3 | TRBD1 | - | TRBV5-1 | TGCGCCAGCAGCCGCGACAGGGGCACAGATACGCAGTATTTT | CASSRDRGTDTQYF
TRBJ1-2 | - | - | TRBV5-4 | TGTGCCAGCACCCTTCGGGGGGCGGCCGCCTATGGCTACACCTTC | CASTLRGAAAYGYTF
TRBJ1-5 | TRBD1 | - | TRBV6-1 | TGTGCCAGCAGTGGACAGGACAGGCCCAATCAGCCCCAGCATTTT | CASSGQDRPNQPQHF
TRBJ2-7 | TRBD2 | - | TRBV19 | TGTGCCAGCAGATCCGGGACTAGCTTCGAGCAGTACTTC | CASRSGTSFEQYF
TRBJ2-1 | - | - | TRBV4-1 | TGCGCCAGCAGCCCCGACAGTCTACTAAATCCCTACAATGAGCAGTTCTTC | CASSPDSLLNPYNEQFF
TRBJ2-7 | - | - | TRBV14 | TGTGCCAGCAGCCGAGCGTACGAGCAGTACTTC | CASSRAYEQYF
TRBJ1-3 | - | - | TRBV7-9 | TGTGCCAGCCGCCAAGGCCAGGAGACAGGAAACACCATATATTTT | CASRQGQETGNTIYF
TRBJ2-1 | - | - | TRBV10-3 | TGTGCCATCAGTGAGTCGGGCGCTAGCTCCTACAATGAGCAGTTCTTC | CAISESGASSYNEQFF
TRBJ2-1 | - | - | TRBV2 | TGTGCCAGCAGACCTCCGGGACTGAGGGGGAGTGAGCAGTTCTTC | CASRPPGLRGSEQFF
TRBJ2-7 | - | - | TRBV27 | TGTGCCAGCAGCGGTCGGGGCCTGACCTACGAGCAGTACTTC | CASSGRGLTYEQYF
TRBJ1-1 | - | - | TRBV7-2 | TGTGCCAGCAGCACACAGGGAGGCACTGAAGCTTTCTTT | CASSTQGGTEAFF
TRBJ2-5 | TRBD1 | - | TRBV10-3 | TGTGCCATCGGACAGGAACCTAGGACCCAGTACTTC | CAIGQEPRTQYF
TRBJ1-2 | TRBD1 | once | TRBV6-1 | TGTGCCACGACAGGGAGCGGCTATGGCTACACCTTC | CATTGSGYGYTF
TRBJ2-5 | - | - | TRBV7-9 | TGTGCCAGCAGCCCCCAGGGTACGGAGACCCAGTACTTC | CASSPQGTETQYF
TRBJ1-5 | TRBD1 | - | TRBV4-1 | TGCGCCAGCAGCTCGATGGACAGGGGCAATCAGCCCCAGCATTTT | CASSSMDRGNQPQHF
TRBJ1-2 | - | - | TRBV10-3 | TGTGCCATCAGGACAGAGGAATACACCTTC | CAIRTEEYTF
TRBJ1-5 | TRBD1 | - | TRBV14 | TGTGCCAGCAGCCAAGATAACCCACCGGGACAGTGGGAAGAGACCCAGCATTTT | CASSQDNPPGQWEETQHF
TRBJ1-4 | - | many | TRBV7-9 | TGTGCCAGCAGCGCGGGCGGGTGGGTGTCTGAAAAACTGTTTTTT | CASSAGGWVSEKLFF
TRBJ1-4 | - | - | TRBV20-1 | TGCAGTGTCCTTAATGAAAAACTGTTTTTT | CSVLNEKLFF
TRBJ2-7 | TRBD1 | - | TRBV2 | TGTGCCAGTGGACAGGGGACTAACGAGCAGTACTTC | CASGQGTNEQYF
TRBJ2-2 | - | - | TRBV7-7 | TGTGCTAGCAGCCCCCGAAACACCGGGGAGCTGTTTTTT | CASSPRNTGELFF
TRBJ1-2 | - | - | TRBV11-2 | TGTGCCAGCAGCTTAGGGTACGGAATCACCTATGGCTACACCTTC | CASSLGYGITYGYTF
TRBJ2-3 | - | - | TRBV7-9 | TGTGCCAGCAGCTTAAGACAGGCTAGCACAGATACGCAGTATTTT | CASSLRQASTDTQYF
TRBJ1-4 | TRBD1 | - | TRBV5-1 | TGCGCCAGCAGCTTGCAGGGGGCGTCTAATGAAAAACTGTTTTTT | CASSLQGASNEKLFF
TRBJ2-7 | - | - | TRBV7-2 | TGTGCCAGCAGCTCTCGAGTGGGCTACGAGCAGTACTTC | CASSSRVGYEQYF
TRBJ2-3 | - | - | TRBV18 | TGTGCCAGCTCACCCCCGAGTTCGACAGATACGCAGTATTTT | CASSPPSSTDTQYF
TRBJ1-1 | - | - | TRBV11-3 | TGTGCCAGCAGCTTTGGGGGGAACAGTGAAGCTTTCTTT | CASSFGGNSEAFF
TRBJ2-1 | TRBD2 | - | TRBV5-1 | TGCGCCAGCAGCTTGGAACTAGCGGGAGGGCATGAGCAGTTCTTC | CASSLELAGGHEQFF
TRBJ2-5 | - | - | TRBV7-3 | TGTGCCAGCAGCTTAACGGAGGGGTTTTGGGAGACCCAGTACTTC | CASSLTEGFWETQYF